The next 28 T cell receptor beta chains were all read from a single sample in a study of beta chain features in type 1 diabetes. Study results and limitations: In all four CD4+ subsets, TCRB CDR3 length was significantly, moderately reduced in type 1 diabetes.

The whole isolated RNA underwent reverse transcription, so sequencing captured expressed TCRB transcripts. Sequenced by immunoSEQ multiplex PCR; TCRdb stores in-frame clones only, minus some. The data show approximately 170,000 clones, with around 7.9% seen just once and approximately 0.5% held by the top ten. No antigens are known for them. Source material: central memory CD4+ T cells from blood. The receptors were gathered from a man younger than 30 with type 1 diabetes.

This clone was seen at least ten times. The CDR3 DNA is TGCGCCAGCAGTCAATCCATGGACAGGGTGGTATACGAGCAGTACTTC. Translated: CASSQSMDRVVYEQYF. The chain has TRBV23-1 and TRBJ2-7; 8 bases align to TRBD1. TRBV23-1 is designated an ORF whose function remains uncertain. J lost 4 bases, V lost 0 bases, and 8 bases had no gene match. The CDR3 is 16 amino acids.

Note on this clone: Its ends do not fully match the called genes, so a read error is possible. The CDR3 bases are TGTGCCAGCAGCGTAACACAGGGTGGAGGTCGGACCTTT. As protein: CASSVTQGGGRTF. The chain couples TRBV9 to TRBJ1-1, with TRBD1 as a possible D gene (6 bases). This CDR3 spans 13 amino acids. Germline values: CDR1 SGDLS, CDR2 YYNGEE.

The chain is built from TRBV7-2 and TRBJ2-5; D call uncertain. Trimming took off 0 bases at V and 1 base at J, with 6 bases between the two ends. There are 14 residues in the CDR3. In germline, CDR1 is SGHTA, CDR2 FQGNSA. CDR3: CASSLAARQETQYF. DNA for the CDR3: TGTGCCAGCAGCTTAGCGGCCCGCCAAGAGACCCAGTACTTC.

This clone was observed a few times. The chain employs TRBV11-2 and TRBJ2-3; no clear D. Germline loops: CDR1 SGHAT, CDR2 FQNNGV. CDR3 length equals 15 residues. V gave up 4 bases and J gave up 2 bases, with 13 bases separating them. For the CDR3, the DNA is TGTGCCAGCAGCTACCAAGACACGAACACAGATACGCAGTATTTT. It yields the protein CASSYQDTNTDTQYF.

This clone was seen a few times. The chain joins TRBV6-5 to TRBJ2-5; D possibly corresponds to TRBD2 (5 bases). Between the trimmed V and J ends, which lost 6 bases and 5 bases, there was a span of 13 bases. The germline V gene has CDR1 MNHEY and CDR2 SVGAGI. This CDR3 has 13 residues. As DNA, the CDR3 is TGTGCCAGCAGGCGGACTTTGTCCGAGACCCAGTACTTC. Protein product: CASRRTLSETQYF.

This clone was seen only a few times. In nucleotides, the CDR3 is TGTGCCTGGACCCGCTTTAACGGGGGGGCCTATGGCTACACCTTC. It encodes CAWTRFNGGAYGYTF. The chain links TRBV30 to TRBJ1-2, with D possibly TRBD1 on 6 matching bases. Trimming removed 4 bases at V and 4 bases at J, with 19 bases between. In germline, CDR1 is GTSNPN, CDR2 SVGIG (reference sequence). The CDR3 length is 15 residues. The variable domain in full, with the rest retrieved from reference TRBV30 and TRBJ1-2, is SQTIHQWPATLVQPVGSPLSLECTVEGTSNPNLYWYRQAAGRGLQLLFYSVGIGQISSEVPQNLSASRPQDRQFILSSKKLLLSDSGFYLCAWTRFNGGAYGYTFGSGTRLTVV.

The chain combines TRBV11-2 with TRBJ1-2, with D perhaps matching TRBD1 (5 bases). The V end was cut by 0 bases, the J end by 6 bases, with 17 bases between. CDR1 is SGHAT and CDR2 is FQNNGV in the germline V gene. This CDR3 spans 16 amino acids. The CDR3 DNA sequence: TGTGCCAGCAGCTTAGACCCCCTCGGACACACGGATGGCTACACCTTC. The encoded protein is CASSLDPLGHTDGYTF.

A few counts support this clone. The chain combines TRBV30 with TRBJ2-3; 11 bases are shared with TRBD2. This CDR3 region has 14 residues. Germline CDR1 GTSNPN, CDR2 SVGIG (reference sequence). The trim removed 4 bases at V and 2 bases at J, leaving 2 bases unmatched. CDR3 nucleotides: TGTGCCTGGAAGACTAGCGGGGCCACAGATACGCAGTATTTT. This translates into CAWKTSGATDTQYF.

The V call is TRBV28, the J call TRBJ2-7, with a weak D call TRBD1 (6 bases). V shed 1 base and J shed 0 bases, with 13 bases lying between them. The CDR3 totals 16 residues. In germline, CDR1 is MDHEN, CDR2 SYDVKM. The CDR3 nucleotides are TGTGCCAGCAGTTTATCCCCGGGACAAGGCTCCTACGAGCAGTACTTC. It specifies CASSLSPGQGSYEQYF.

The chain has TRBV19 and TRBJ2-1; 8 nucleotides match TRBD2. CDR1 LNHDA and CDR2 SQIVND come from the germline V gene (reference sequence). V lost 5 bases to trimming and J lost 3 bases; unmatched junction nucleotides: 3. This CDR3 spans 14 amino acids. The CDR3 region is CASSETSVYNEQFF. The CDR3 DNA reads TGTGCCAGTAGTGAGACTAGCGTCTACAATGAGCAGTTCTTC.

This chain connects TRBV28 to TRBJ1-2; 7 bases align to TRBD1. The V gene's germline CDR1 is MDHEN and CDR2 SYDVKM. Germline trimming cut 1 base from V and 7 bases from J; bases unmatched to any gene: 6. The CDR3 has 14 amino acids. The CDR3 sequence is CASSLFSRQGGYTF. Written as DNA, the CDR3 is TGTGCCAGCAGTTTATTCTCTCGACAGGGTGGCTACACCTTC.

This clone was detected ten times or more. The gene calls are TRBV18 and TRBJ2-5; D not resolved. V was clipped by 3 bases and J by 4 bases, with 9 bases between them. The CDR3 contains 13 residues. In germline, CDR1 is KGHSH, CDR2 LQKENI. The CDR3 here is CASSPRVAETQYF. The CDR3 DNA sequence: TGTGCCAGCTCACCCCGGGTCGCAGAGACCCAGTACTTC.

The genes are TRBV7-2 and TRBJ2-3; 8 positions agree with TRBD1. The CDR3 runs to 15 residues. Germline V gene data show CDR1 as SGHTA and CDR2 as FQGNSA. Trimming cost V 5 bases and J 3 bases; bases outside gene matches: 7. CDR3 in DNA: TGTGCCAGCAGCCCCGCTCAGGGGGCAACAGATACGCAGTATTTT. This translates into CASSPAQGATDTQYF.

The chain has TRBV4-2 and TRBJ2-3, with 7 bases identical to TRBD2. From germline, CDR1 is LGHNA and CDR2 YNFKEQ. V gave up 4 bases and J gave up 2 bases; unmatched junction bases: 6. The CDR3 covers 15 residues. The CDR3 protein is CASSPGGVLTDTQYF. As DNA, the CDR3 is TGTGCCAGCAGCCCGGGGGGAGTTCTCACAGATACGCAGTATTTT.

This chain uses TRBV30 with TRBJ2-7, with D uncertain. The CDR3 is 11 residues long. Trimming stripped 0 bases from V and 7 bases from J, with 7 bases between. Germline loops: CDR1 GTSNPN, CDR2 SVGIG (reference sequence). The CDR3 is CAWSVSREQYF. Here the CDR3 DNA reads TGTGCCTGGAGTGTCTCCCGTGAGCAGTACTTC.

V usage is TRBV21-1 and J usage is TRBJ1-6; the table gives TRBD1 as D, unverified against the DNA. TRBV21-1 represents a pseudogene. CDR3 length: 12 residues. CDR3 bases: TGTGCCAGCAGCAATCAGGGGTCACCCCTCCACTTT. It codes for CASSNQGSPLHF.

The gene calls are TRBV2 and TRBJ1-2, with D maybe TRBD1 (5 bases). V lost 2 bases and J 7 bases, leaving 11 bases between the germline ends. The CDR3 sequence is 13 residues long. Germline V gene lookup returns CDR1 SNHLY and CDR2 FYNNEI. CDR3 sequence reads: CASSESGLGGYTF. For the CDR3, the DNA is TGTGCCAGCAGTGAATCGGGACTCGGTGGCTACACCTTC.

V is TRBV19 and J is TRBJ1-1; 7 nucleotides line up with TRBD1. The V segment lost 4 bases and the J segment 4 bases; nucleotides outside the gene matches: 6. The CDR3 spans 14 residues. Per germline, CDR1 LNHDA and CDR2 SQIVND (reference sequence). In DNA, the CDR3 is TGTGCCAGTAGTACAGACAGGGTCGGCACTGAAGCTTTCTTT. It translates to CASSTDRVGTEAFF.

The chain links TRBV30 to TRBJ1-1; possible D gene TRBD1, 5 bases. Germline lookup yields CDR1 GTSNPN and CDR2 SVGIG (reference sequence). The CDR3 has 10 residues. CDR3 residues: CAAGRWEAFF. The CDR3, as DNA: TGTGCTGCGGGGCGTTGGGAAGCTTTCTTT.

V usage is TRBV5-1 and J usage is TRBJ2-7; 13 nucleotides line up with TRBD2. The CDR3 length is 15 residues. J lost 7 bases, V lost 4 bases, and 8 bases had no gene match. Germline values: CDR1 SGHRS, CDR2 YFSETQ. The chain's CDR3 is CASSPPGLAGKEQYF. The CDR3 nucleotides are TGCGCCAGCAGCCCTCCGGGACTAGCGGGGAAGGAGCAGTACTTC. The whole variable domain, remainder taken from reference TRBV5-1 and TRBJ2-7, is KAGVTQTPRYLIKTRGQQVTLSCSPISGHRSVSWYQQTPGQGLQFLFEYFSETQRNKGNFPGRFSGRQFSNSRSEMNVSTLELGDSALYLCASSPPGLAGKEQYFGPGTRLTVT.

This clone occurred a few times. This sequence joins TRBV2 and TRBJ2-1; 7 bases align to TRBD1. The CDR3 extends over 12 amino acids. Germline V gene lookup returns CDR1 SNHLY and CDR2 FYNNEI. The V and J ends lost 4 bases and 15 bases, in that order; junction bases with no gene match: 9. CDR3 in DNA: TGTGCCAGCAGTGGAGCACCGACAGGGTCGTTCTTC. Protein product: CASSGAPTGSFF.

The chain combines TRBV18 with TRBJ1-1, with D unresolved. The CDR3 has 17 residues. V was clipped by 0 bases and J by 1 base, with 15 bases between them. CDR1 and CDR2 (germline): KGHSH, LQKENI. The CDR3 nucleotides are TGTGCCAGCTCACCACCGTATTTCGTATCGGGGAACACTGAAGCTTTCTTT. Protein: CASSPPYFVSGNTEAFF.

This clone has only a few counts. The chain uses TRBV19 and TRBJ2-7; D may be TRBD2 (5 bases). The CDR3 is made up of 13 amino acids. The germline V gene has CDR1 LNHDA and CDR2 SQIVND (reference sequence). The ends were cut back, 7 bases at V and 1 base at J, with 11 bases in the middle. CDR3 DNA sequence: TGTGCCAGTACCCCAGGAGGATCCTACGAGCAGTACTTC. Protein: CASTPGGSYEQYF. Variable domain in full (rest from reference TRBV19 and TRBJ2-7): DGGITQSPKYLFRKEGQNVTLSCEQNLNHDAMYWYRQDPGQGLRLIYYSQIVNDFQKGDIAEGYSVSREKKESFPLTVTSAQKNPTAFYLCASTPGGSYEQYFGPGTRLTVT.

This clone was counted between two and nine times. V is TRBV5-4 and J is TRBJ2-2; possible D gene TRBD1, 6 bases. V was trimmed by 2 bases and J by 4 bases, leaving 15 bases between them. The CDR3 runs 16 residues. Germline assignment: CDR1 SGHNT and CDR2 YYREEE (reference sequence). CDR3 coding DNA: TGTGCCAGCAGCTTACCCTTCAGGGGCTCCACCGGGGAGCTGTTTTTT. It codes for CASSLPFRGSTGELFF.

The chain uses TRBV21-1 and TRBJ2-7; the table's D call TRBD2 went unverified against the DNA. TRBV21-1 is a recognized pseudogene. This CDR3 contains 15 residues. Here the CDR3 DNA reads TGTGCCAGCAGCTTTTGTGTAGTCAAGAAAGCCGAGCAGTACTTC. Protein sequence: CASSFCVVKKAEQYF.

This clone has just a few counts. This sequence joins TRBV5-4 and TRBJ2-7; a possible D gene is TRBD2 (6 bases). CDR1 and CDR2 from the germline V gene are SGHNT and YYREEE (reference sequence). V was cut by 0 bases and J by 1 base, with 11 bases left in between. This CDR3 spans 15 amino acids. The CDR3 DNA sequence: TGTGCCAGCAGCTTGGATGTCGGGGGATCCTACGAGCAGTACTTC. Protein product: CASSLDVGGSYEQYF.

This clone turned up a few times. The rearrangement joins TRBV10-3 to TRBJ2-3; 8 bases are a match to TRBD2. The CDR3 length is 13 residues. Germline V gene lookup returns CDR1 ENHRY and CDR2 SYGVKD. V was clipped by 8 bases and J by 2 bases; unmatched bases: 3. The DNA for the CDR3 is TGTGCCATCGGGACTAGACACACAGATACGCAGTATTTT. It codes for CAIGTRHTDTQYF.

V is TRBV28 and J is TRBJ1-1, with D possibly TRBD1 on 6 matching bases. The CDR3 is 12 residues long. Germline V gene data show CDR1 as MDHEN and CDR2 as SYDVKM. Trimming stripped 7 bases from V and 11 bases from J, with 17 bases between. This CDR3 is CASIHKRGAAFF. As DNA, the CDR3 is TGTGCCAGCATCCACAAACGGGGGGCCGCTTTCTTT.